This T cell receptor beta chain stems from a study of identical twins. Study-wide results and limits: Zero-insertion analyses could be partly confounded by invariant MAIT and iNKT cells.

TCRdb re-derived calls from the 5' RACE reads in MiXCR, one entry per CDR3 protein. The profile covers about 530,000 distinct CDR3 sequences, with 15% appearing a single time and around 0.4% taken by the ten largest. This CDR3 contains 14 residues. Looked up from germline, CDR1 is SGHVS and CDR2 is FQNEAQ. V was pared by 2 bases and J by 3 bases, with 7 bases between. With regard to this clonotype: Its specificity is not known.

These data were also reused for a study on yellow fever vaccine responses in identical twins. That report notes: Reportedly, the T cell response mounted by twins to vaccine seemed partly convergent, partly personalized.

The chain has TRBV7-8 and TRBJ1-4; D is unresolved. The sample was CD4+ T cells sorted from blood. The TCR comes from a woman younger than 30 in good health. CDR3 bases: TGTGCCAGCAGCTTAAGGGAGTCTAATGAAAAACTGTTTTTT. Translation gives CASSLRESNEKLFF. The full variable domain, with the rest looked up from reference TRBV7-8 and TRBJ1-4, is GAGVSQSPRYKVAKRGQDVALRCDPISGHVSLFWYQQALGQGPEFLTYFQNEAQLDKSGLPSDRFFAERPEGSVSTLKIQRTQQEDSAVYLCASSLRESNEKLFFGSGTQLSVL.